This T cell receptor beta chain was captured in a study of T-cell reconstitution after alpha-beta-depleted transplantation in children. Unique molecular identifiers were used to barcode this TCRbeta library. TCRdb reprocessed the PCR reads via MiXCR and lists one record per CDR3 protein. The table has approximately 490,000 distinct CDR3 sequences, around 12% seen once. The CDR3 contains 15 residues. J lost 2 bases, V lost 0 bases, and 2 bases had no gene match. The germline V gene encodes CDR1 SGHTA and CDR2 FQGTGA. The sequences come from PBMCs from the stem cell graft donor, collected from the stem cell graft. The chain combines TRBV7-3 with TRBJ2-3; 7 bases map to TRBD2. This receptor was identified in a human donor who donated a stem cell graft to a child with combined immunodeficiency. The CDR3 sequence is CASSLTQRDTDTQYF. The CDR3 coding sequence is TGTGCCAGCAGCTTAACTCAGCGGGACACAGATACGCAGTATTTT.